What follows are 13 T cell receptor beta chains derived from one specimen sequenced in a study of T cell repertoires in cytomegalovirus infection. No antigen has been assigned to these receptors. TCRdb analysed the reads with MiXCR anew, one entry per CDR3 protein. Of about 740,000 distinct CDR3 sequences listed, roughly 30% are singletons. Material: cultured PBMCs, obtained from culture after CMV antigen stimulation. The origin of the receptors is a human donor in good health (CMV status not recorded). Some clones in this sample may be carry-over from other donors' samples.

The gene calls are TRBV5-1 and TRBJ2-1, with D perhaps assigned TRBD1 or TRBD2 (6 bases each). The CDR3 runs to 16 residues. Germline V gives CDR1 SGHRS, CDR2 YFSETQ. V was trimmed by 0 bases and J by 6 bases, leaving 16 bases between them. The CDR3 DNA reads TGCGCCAGCAGCTTGGGAGGGGGGACCCACGTCAATGAGCAGTTCTTC. It translates to CASSLGGGTHVNEQFF.

The table lists this clonotype with a few counts. V and J are TRBV10-3 and TRBJ2-7; perhaps TRBD2 as D (6 bases). CDR1 is ENHRY and CDR2 is SYGVKD in the germline V gene. The CDR3 is 16 residues long. V was clipped by 2 bases and J by 2 bases, with 16 bases between them. The CDR3 here is CAISEAGRVFTYEQYF. The CDR3 DNA reads TGTGCCATCAGTGAGGCGGGGCGGGTGTTCACCTACGAGCAGTACTTC.

The CDR3 bases are TGTGCCAGCAGAACCGGGATAGGGGTTGAAAAACTGTTTTTT. Translated: CASRTGIGVEKLFF. The chain combines TRBV12-3 or TRBV12-4 with TRBJ1-4; maybe TRBD1 (5 bases). This CDR3 contains 14 residues. Trimming left V 6 bases short and J 7 bases short, with 15 bases between.

In this sample, this clonotype turned up a few times. This chain uses TRBV27 with TRBJ2-2; 7 nucleotides match TRBD2. CDR3 size: 16 residues. Germline values: CDR1 MNHEY, CDR2 SMNVEV (reference sequence). The trim removed 5 bases at V and 5 bases at J, leaving 11 bases unmatched. In DNA form, the CDR3 reads TGTGCCAGCAGTCCGACACAAGGGAGGGCTACCGGGGAGCTGTTTTTT. This sequence encodes CASSPTQGRATGELFF.

This clonotype was counted between two and nine times. Here the CDR3 DNA reads TGTGCCAGCTCACCGTCTCGGGTGGTGGAGACCCAGTACTTC. This encodes CASSPSRVVETQYF. The gene calls are TRBV18 and TRBJ2-5; D is unresolved. Germline CDR1 is KGHSH and CDR2 is LQKENI. Trimming cost V 3 bases and J 5 bases, with 13 bases left between them. The CDR3 has 14 residues.

The rearrangement uses TRBV29-1 and TRBJ2-1; 9 bases map to TRBD1. Germline trimming cut 6 bases from V and 4 bases from J; bases unmatched to any gene: 13. Germline values: CDR1 SQVTM, CDR2 ANQGSEA. This CDR3 has 16 amino acids. The CDR3 nucleotides are TGCAGCGTCAAGTTCACGGACAGGGGACTGTACAATGAGCAGTTCTTC. This gives the protein CSVKFTDRGLYNEQFF.

The chain joins TRBV12-3 or TRBV12-4 to TRBJ1-5; D is undetermined. The CDR3 spans 15 residues. The V and J ends lost 3 bases and 1 base respectively, with 10 bases between them. CDR3 in amino acids: CASSFLRGSNQPQHF. CDR3 nucleotides: TGTGCCAGCAGTTTTCTTCGTGGGAGCAATCAGCCCCAGCATTTT.

This clonotype was recorded at least ten times. The genes are TRBV7-2 and TRBJ2-1, with TRBD2 identical over 11 bases. CDR3 length: 17 amino acids. Per the germline V gene, CDR1 is SGHTA and CDR2 is FQGNSA. V lost 3 bases to trimming and J lost 7 bases; unmatched junction nucleotides: 11. The DNA of the CDR3 is TGTGCCAGCAGCTTCGTCGTACTAGCGGGAGCCTTGAATGAGCAGTTCTTC. Its protein is CASSFVVLAGALNEQFF.

This chain links TRBV5-1 with TRBJ2-7; a weak D match, TRBD2 (5 bases). The germline V gene has CDR1 SGHRS and CDR2 YFSETQ. Trimming pared 4 bases from V and 4 bases from J, leaving 18 bases between. The CDR3 extends over 15 amino acids. The CDR3 sequence: CASSLGGQEIYEQYF. For the CDR3, the DNA is TGCGCCAGCAGCCTTGGCGGGCAGGAGATTTACGAGCAGTACTTC.

In its sample, this clonotype was seen many times. V and J are TRBV6-1 and TRBJ1-3; the D is unclear. Deletions cut 5 bases from V and 0 bases from J, with 11 bases between. This CDR3 has 15 amino acids. The V gene's germline CDR1 is MNHNS and CDR2 SASEGT. CDR3 sequence reads: CASSTGLISGNTIYF. The DNA for the CDR3 is TGTGCCAGCAGTACCGGACTGATCTCTGGAAACACCATATATTTT.

The rearrangement links TRBV10-3 to TRBJ2-2; D not certain. The V end lost 5 bases, the J end lost 1 base, and 8 bases lay between the germline ends. The CDR3 length is 14 residues. CDR1 is ENHRY and CDR2 is SYGVKD in the germline V gene. In nucleotides, the CDR3 is TGTGCCATCAGTCTTCAAGGGAACACCGGGGAGCTGTTTTTT. Encoded protein: CAISLQGNTGELFF.

In this sample, this clonotype turned up a few times. The J gene is TRBJ1-6, the V gene TRBV20-1, with 9 bases that match TRBD1. V shed 5 bases, J shed 5 bases, and the junction held 1 base outside the gene matches. The CDR3 has 13 amino acids. Germline values: CDR1 DFQATT, CDR2 SNEGSKA (reference sequence). The CDR3 loop reads CSARDRDNSPLHF. The DNA of the CDR3 is TGCAGTGCTCGGGACAGGGATAATTCACCCCTCCACTTT.

This clonotype was seen more than once but under ten times. V usage is TRBV4-1 and J usage is TRBJ1-4, with a possible D match to TRBD1 (6 bases). The V gene's germline CDR1 is MGHRA and CDR2 YSYEKL. V lost 6 bases and J lost 5, with 13 bases in between. This CDR3 is built from 14 residues. CDR3: CASRRTDPNEKLFF. CDR3 coding DNA: TGCGCCAGCAGACGGACAGACCCGAATGAAAAACTGTTTTTT.